A single sample gave rise to the 28 T cell receptor beta chains below, sequenced in a study of blood T cell repertoires in COVID-19. This table comes from immunoSEQ multiplex PCR, and its TCRdb copy is limited to in-frame clones, with some not included. Of 35,000 to 50,000 clones in the sample, just under 85% were seen once. Specimen: peripheral blood. These receptors were collected from a human donor with acute or convalescent COVID-19. The donor label of this sample is uncertain.

The rearrangement joins TRBV19 to TRBJ2-1; tentative D call: TRBD2 (5 bases). Germline assignment: CDR1 LNHDA and CDR2 SQIVND (reference sequence). CDR3 length equals 14 residues. V was pared by 5 bases and J by 7 bases, with 15 bases between. The CDR3 protein is CASSPDGVRNEQFF. The DNA for the CDR3 is TGTGCCAGTAGTCCGGACGGGGTACGGAATGAGCAGTTCTTC.

The rearrangement links TRBV6-4 to TRBJ2-1; TRBD1 is a possible D gene (6 bases). This CDR3 contains 14 residues. The V end was cut by 6 bases, the J end by 0 bases, with 9 bases between. Germline assignment: CDR1 MRHNA and CDR2 SNTAGT. The CDR3 DNA is TGTGCCAGCAGCCTGGACAGCTCCTACAATGAGCAGTTCTTC. It yields the protein CASSLDSSYNEQFF.

This clone showed up just a few times. This sequence joins TRBV19 and TRBJ1-1, with 7 positions matching TRBD1. CDR1 is LNHDA and CDR2 is SQIVND in the germline V gene (reference sequence). The CDR3 contains 13 residues. The J segment lost 1 base and the V segment lost 10 bases, leaving 6 bases of the junction unmatched. CDR3 region: CATSDRENTEAFF. The CDR3 region has the DNA TGTGCCACCTCCGACAGGGAGAACACTGAAGCTTTCTTT.

This clone was observed once. The J gene is TRBJ1-1, the V gene TRBV28; D is unresolved. Trimming removed 2 bases at V and 6 bases at J, with 13 bases between. CDR1 and CDR2 from the germline V gene are MDHEN and SYDVKM. This CDR3 spans 14 amino acids. CDR3: CASSLRIGGAEAFF. The CDR3 DNA reads TGTGCCAGCAGTTTAAGGATTGGAGGAGCTGAAGCTTTCTTT. Full variable domain (missing parts from reference TRBV28 and TRBJ1-1): DVKVTQSSRYLVKRTGEKVFLECVQDMDHENMFWYRQDPGLGLRLIYFSYDVKMKEKGDIPEGYSVSREKKERFSLILESASTNQTSMYLCASSLRIGGAEAFFGQGTRLTVV.

The rearrangement links TRBV13 to TRBJ2-7; 9 bases fit TRBD1. Germline assignment: CDR1 PRHDT and CDR2 FYEKMQ (reference sequence). This CDR3 contains 14 residues. Trimming cost V 5 bases and J 4 bases; bases outside gene matches: 6. The CDR3 region has the DNA TGTGCCAGCAGCGTACAGGGGGCGGGTTACGAGCAGTACTTC. The encoded protein is CASSVQGAGYEQYF.

This clone occurred a few times. The chain recombines TRBV2 with TRBJ1-5; D might be TRBD1 (6 bases). The germline V gene encodes CDR1 SNHLY and CDR2 FYNNEI. Trimming shortened V by 5 bases and J by 4 bases, and 9 bases separated the two germline ends. CDR3 size: 13 residues. The CDR3 region is CASSQTGNQPQHF. CDR3 sequence (DNA): TGTGCCAGCAGTCAAACAGGGAATCAGCCCCAGCATTTT. Full variable domain (outside the CDR3, taken from reference TRBV2 and TRBJ1-5): EPEVTQTPSHQVTQMGQEVILRCVPISNHLYFYWYRQILGQKVEFLVSFYNNEISEKSEIFDDQFSVERPDGSNFTLKIRSTKLEDSAMYFCASSQTGNQPQHFGDGTRLSIL.

This clone was seen only once. The chain carries TRBV11-3 and TRBJ2-1; D perhaps matches TRBD1 (6 bases). The CDR3 spans 16 residues. From germline, CDR1 is SGHNT and CDR2 YENEEA. V was cut by 5 bases and J by 3 bases, with 17 bases left in between. CDR3 sequence reads: CASSHRTANFYNEQFF. The DNA of the CDR3 is TGTGCCAGCAGCCACCGGACAGCTAATTTCTACAATGAGCAGTTCTTC. The entire variable domain, with the rest obtained from reference TRBV11-3 and TRBJ2-1, is as follows: EAGVVQSPRYKIIEKKQPVAFWCNPISGHNTLYWYLQNLGQGPELLIRYENEEAVDDSQLPKDRFSAERLKGVDSTLKIQPAELGDSAVYLCASSHRTANFYNEQFFGPGTRLTVL.

The chain couples TRBV11-2 to TRBJ2-1; a weak D match, TRBD2 (6 bases). Trimming cost V 0 bases and J 13 bases, with 13 bases left between them. Germline V CDR1 and CDR2: SGHAT, FQNNGV. The length of the CDR3 is 13 residues. The CDR3 sequence is CASSLDWRDSQFF. CDR3 nucleotide sequence: TGTGCCAGCAGCTTAGATTGGCGGGATAGTCAGTTCTTC.

This chain joins TRBV3-1 (or the pseudogene TRBV3-2) and TRBJ2-2; D remains unclear. The CDR3 runs to 15 residues. Deletions cut 5 bases from V and 6 bases from J, with 16 bases between. CDR1 LGHDT and CDR2 YNNKEL come from the germline V gene (reference sequence). The CDR3 sequence is CASSYRVSVSGELFF. In DNA, the CDR3 is TGTGCCAGCAGCTATCGAGTAAGCGTTTCCGGGGAGCTGTTTTTT.

The V and J genes are TRBV9 and TRBJ2-5, with D perhaps TRBD1 (6 bases). The CDR3 is 14 amino acids. CDR1 is SGDLS, CDR2 YYNGEE, per germline. The V end was cut by 0 bases, the J end by 5 bases, with 11 bases between. CDR3 DNA sequence: TGTGCCAGCAGCGTAGGTCAGGGACATGAGACCCAGTACTTC. Translated, it gives CASSVGQGHETQYF.

This sequence joins TRBV5-1 and TRBJ2-7, with no clear D. The germline gives CDR1 SGHRS, CDR2 YFSETQ. The CDR3 has 13 residues. Trimming cost V 0 bases and J 1 base, with 5 bases left between them. The DNA for the CDR3 is TGCGCCAGCAGCTTGGACCAGTCCTACGAGCAGTACTTC. Protein: CASSLDQSYEQYF.

This chain links TRBV20-1 with TRBJ1-3; D call uncertain. CDR3 length equals 13 residues. Germline V lookup: CDR1 DFQATT, CDR2 SNEGSKA (reference sequence). Trimming stripped 3 bases from V and 0 bases from J, with 6 bases between. The CDR3 is CSASFSSGNTIYF. CDR3 in DNA: TGCAGTGCTAGTTTCTCCTCTGGAAACACCATATATTTT.

The CDR3 DNA sequence: TGTGCCAGTATGATGCCTAGCGGGAGAAGGACCGGGGAGCTGTTTTTT. Amino acids: CASMMPSGRRTGELFF. This sequence joins TRBV19 and TRBJ2-2, with TRBD2 identical over 10 bases. Per the germline V gene, CDR1 is LNHDA and CDR2 is SQIVND (reference sequence). The trim removed 7 bases at V and 5 bases at J, leaving 10 bases unmatched. CDR3 length: 16 residues.

The CDR3 protein is CASSQDNRADRGTEAFF. CDR3 DNA sequence: TGTGCCAGCAGCCAAGATAATAGGGCGGACAGGGGAACTGAAGCTTTCTTT. The chain is built from TRBV3-1 (or the pseudogene TRBV3-2) and TRBJ1-1, with 9 bases identical to TRBD1. The germline V gene has CDR1 LGHDT and CDR2 YNNKEL (reference sequence). CDR3 length: 17 amino acids. Germline trimming cut 0 bases from V and 5 bases from J; bases unmatched to any gene: 10.

The count of this clone is one. The chain uses TRBV5-1 and TRBJ2-1; TRBD2 matches 7 bases. Trimming took 1 base from V and 9 from J; bases not matched to a gene: 13. Germline assignment: CDR1 SGHRS and CDR2 YFSETQ. The CDR3 extends over 16 amino acids. Here the CDR3 reads CASSLRNNRLAGEQFF. The CDR3 nucleotides read TGCGCCAGCAGCTTGCGAAATAACAGACTAGCCGGTGAGCAGTTCTTC.

The chain is built from TRBV25-1 and TRBJ2-2, with 7 positions matching TRBD2. Germline V gene lookup returns CDR1 MGHDK and CDR2 SYGVNS. The CDR3 runs 17 residues. Losses at the gene ends were 1 base for V and 5 bases for J; bases not matched to a gene: 10. CDR3 nucleotides: TGTGCCAGCAGTGAATTGGGAGGGCTAGGTGGGACCGGGGAGCTGTTTTTT. This gives the protein CASSELGGLGGTGELFF.

This chain uses TRBV5-1 with TRBJ2-7, with a possible D match to TRBD1 (6 bases). Germline values: CDR1 SGHRS, CDR2 YFSETQ. CDR3 length: 14 residues. V was shortened by 3 bases and J by 2 bases, with 12 bases between the two germline ends. CDR3 loop: CASSSWTDTYEQYF. Here the CDR3 DNA reads TGCGCCAGCAGCTCATGGACAGACACCTACGAGCAGTACTTC. Combining the CDR3 with reference TRBV5-1 and TRBJ2-7 gives the whole variable domain KAGVTQTPRYLIKTRGQQVTLSCSPISGHRSVSWYQQTPGQGLQFLFEYFSETQRNKGNFPGRFSGRQFSNSRSEMNVSTLELGDSALYLCASSSWTDTYEQYFGPGTRLTVT.

The chain has TRBV11-2 and TRBJ1-6; 7 bases are shared with TRBD1. The CDR3 loop spans 15 amino acids. Germline values: CDR1 SGHAT, CDR2 FQNNGV. Trimming cost V 7 bases and J 9 bases; bases outside gene matches: 12. The chain's CDR3 is CASKKTGPVGSPLHF. In DNA form, the CDR3 reads TGTGCCAGCAAGAAGACAGGGCCGGTTGGTTCACCCCTCCACTTT.

The CDR3 nucleotides are TGTGCCATCAGCGTTACAGGGAGGGATTCACCCCTCCACTTT. Encoded protein: CAISVTGRDSPLHF. The chain is built from TRBV10-3 and TRBJ1-6, with a weak D call TRBD1 (6 bases). V lost 6 bases and J 8 bases, leaving 14 bases between the germline ends. Germline V gene sequence: CDR1 ENHRY, CDR2 SYGVKD. The CDR3 is made up of 14 amino acids.

The J gene is TRBJ1-1, the V gene TRBV5-5; TRBD1 matches 7 bases. CDR1 is SGHKS and CDR2 is YYEKEE in the germline V gene (reference sequence). CDR3 length: 15 amino acids. V lost 0 bases and J lost 5; bases outside the gene matches: 7. The CDR3 DNA reads TGTGCCAGCAGCTTGGATAGGGGGCCCAGGACTGAAGCTTTCTTT. Translating gives CASSLDRGPRTEAFF. Drawing the rest from reference TRBV5-5 and TRBJ1-1, the complete variable domain is DAGVTQSPTHLIKTRGQQVTLRCSPISGHKSVSWYQQVLGQGPQFIFQYYEKEERGRGNFPDRFSARQFPNYSSELNVNALLLGDSALYLCASSLDRGPRTEAFFGQGTRLTVV.

The chain links TRBV5-1 to TRBJ2-1; TRBD2 matches 10 bases. CDR1 is SGHRS and CDR2 is YFSETQ in the germline V gene. This CDR3 comprises 16 residues. J was trimmed by 8 bases and V by 1 base; bases with no gene match: 9. The CDR3 loop reads CASSLSSGRTSDEQFF. The DNA for the CDR3 is TGCGCCAGCAGCTTGTCTAGCGGGAGAACAAGCGATGAGCAGTTCTTC.

The V and J genes are TRBV6-2 or TRBV6-3 and TRBJ2-2, with 7 bases matching TRBD2. This CDR3 is 19 amino acids long. The V gene's germline CDR1 is MNHEY and CDR2 SVGEGT. V shed 0 bases, J shed 0 bases, and the junction held 10 bases outside the gene matches. The DNA of the CDR3 is TGTGCCAGCAGTTACTCGACGGCTAGCGGCCTCACGAACACCGGGGAGCTGTTTTTT. This codes for CASSYSTASGLTNTGELFF.

This chain uses TRBV6-5 with TRBJ2-1; D not certain. CDR1 is MNHEY, CDR2 SVGAGI, per germline. The CDR3 runs 14 residues. Between the trimmed V and J ends, which lost 5 bases and 5 bases, there was a span of 13 bases. CDR3 region: CASSPHDNHNEQFF. CDR3 sequence (DNA): TGTGCCAGCAGTCCCCACGACAACCACAATGAGCAGTTCTTC.

The chain uses TRBV6-5 and TRBJ1-2; a possible D gene is TRBD1 (6 bases). The V and J ends lost 0 bases and 5 bases respectively, with 10 bases between them. The CDR3 is 14 residues long. The germline gives CDR1 MNHEY, CDR2 SVGAGI. The CDR3 DNA reads as TGTGCCAGCAGTTACTCGCCAGGGGCGTATGGCTACACCTTC. Residues: CASSYSPGAYGYTF.

The chain recombines TRBV5-4 with TRBJ1-6, with D maybe TRBD1 (6 bases). The CDR3 covers 15 residues. With 3 bases removed from V and 5 bases from J, the gap between germline ends came to 12 bases. Per germline, CDR1 SGHNT and CDR2 YYREEE (reference sequence). The CDR3 region is CASSSGQLNNSPLHF. Here the CDR3 DNA reads TGTGCCAGCAGCTCCGGACAGCTTAATAATTCACCCCTCCACTTT.

This chain joins TRBV5-1 and TRBJ2-6; D is perhaps TRBD1 (6 bases). The V end was cut by 0 bases, the J end by 4 bases, with 14 bases between. CDR1 and CDR2 (germline): SGHRS, YFSETQ. This CDR3 comprises 17 residues. CDR3 DNA sequence: TGCGCCAGCAGCTTGGCCCCCGTGGGGGCCGGGGCCAACGTCCTGACTTTC. Translating gives CASSLAPVGAGANVLTF.

The chain couples TRBV7-9 to TRBJ2-7; TRBD2 aligns across 13 bases. After removal of 5 bases from V and 5 bases from J, the junction contained 3 bases not matched to a gene. The CDR3 contains 14 residues. Germline V gene sequence: CDR1 SEHNR, CDR2 FQNEAQ (reference sequence). The CDR3, as DNA: TGTGCCAGCAGCCCGGGACTAGCGGGGAACGAGCAGTACTTC. Translating gives CASSPGLAGNEQYF.

The chain couples TRBV23-1 to TRBJ1-6; 8 bases agree with TRBD1. TRBV23-1 is known as an ORF, though its function is uncertain. Unmatched junction bases numbered 11, after V lost 2 bases and J lost 8 bases. The CDR3 consists of 17 residues. The CDR3 DNA reads TGCGCCAGCAGTCAACTTCGGACAGGGAAAAGCTATTCACCCCTCCACTTT. As protein: CASSQLRTGKSYSPLHF.